The 26 T cell receptor beta chains reported below all come from one sample, sequenced in a study of blood T cell repertoires in COVID-19. Generated by immunoSEQ multiplex PCR, the TCRdb table keeps only in-frame clones and is missing some. The sample carries about 280,000 clones, 85% recorded once. Sequencing was carried out using peripheral blood. The receptor set was obtained from a man aged 45-65 years with active or convalescent COVID-19.

This clone was recorded only once. The rearrangement links TRBV5-8 to TRBJ2-7; 8 nucleotides match TRBD1. The CDR3 loop spans 16 amino acids. V was clipped by 1 base and J by 3 bases; unmatched bases: 9. CDR1 is SGHTS, CDR2 YDEGEE, per germline. CDR3 coding DNA: TGTGCCAGCAGCTTGCCCGGGGACAGGAAGGGCTACGAGCAGTACTTC. Its protein is CASSLPGDRKGYEQYF.

This clone appeared many times. CDR3 in amino acids: CASSPSSYQGGQYF. CDR3 nucleotides: TGTGCCAGCTCACCCAGTTCCTACCAGGGGGGCCAGTACTTC. This rearrangement joins TRBV18 to TRBJ2-5; D may be TRBD1 (7 bases). Germline assignment: CDR1 KGHSH and CDR2 LQKENI. Trimming cost V 3 bases and J 10 bases, with 18 bases left between them. This CDR3 has 14 residues.

The CDR3 spells CASSPWARRDTEAFF. CDR3 DNA sequence: TGTGCCAGCTCACCCTGGGCGCGGAGGGACACTGAAGCTTTCTTT. The chain joins TRBV18 to TRBJ1-1, with D hard to call. Trimming pared 3 bases from V and 3 bases from J, leaving 14 bases between. The CDR3 is made up of 15 amino acids. Germline V gene lookup returns CDR1 KGHSH and CDR2 LQKENI.

V usage is TRBV27 and J usage is TRBJ1-2; 7 bases line up with TRBD1. V dropped 7 bases and J dropped 6; count of bases not matched to a gene: 17. The germline CDR1 and CDR2 sequences are MNHEY and SMNVEV (reference sequence). The CDR3 is 16 amino acids. In nucleotides, the CDR3 is TGTGCCAGCACCCCCCGGGGGACAGACAATTTGGATGGCTACACCTTC. It translates to CASTPRGTDNLDGYTF.

V usage is TRBV7-9 and J usage is TRBJ2-3, with TRBD2 as a possible D gene (6 bases). The CDR3 consists of 13 residues. Germline lookup yields CDR1 SEHNR and CDR2 FQNEAQ (reference sequence). V was clipped by 6 bases and J by 8 bases, with 15 bases between them. The chain's CDR3 is CASREGTEATQYF. The CDR3 bases are TGTGCCAGCAGGGAGGGGACGGAGGCTACGCAGTATTTT.

The chain joins TRBV6-1 to TRBJ2-5; D gene unclear. The CDR3 runs 13 residues. V lost 2 bases, J lost 2 bases, and 6 bases lay in between. Germline-derived CDR1 and CDR2 are MNHNS and SASEGT. The CDR3 loop is CASSEHIQETQYF. The CDR3 DNA sequence: TGTGCCAGCAGTGAACACATACAAGAGACCCAGTACTTC.

The gene calls are TRBV6-1 and TRBJ2-5; weak D call: TRBD1 (7 bases). With 3 bases removed from V and 5 bases from J, the gap between germline ends came to 16 bases. CDR1 and CDR2 (germline): MNHNS, SASEGT. This CDR3 has 15 amino acids. The CDR3, as DNA: TGTGCCAGCAGTGACCAGGCAGGGGGGCGGGAGACCCAGTACTTC. Its translation is CASSDQAGGRETQYF.

This chain links TRBV19 with TRBJ2-7; D is possibly TRBD2 (6 bases). Per germline, CDR1 LNHDA and CDR2 SQIVND (reference sequence). The CDR3 runs to 16 residues. Trimming took 0 bases from V and 0 from J, leaving 12 bases between them. CDR3 sequence (DNA): TGTGCCAGTAGTATAGAGGCAGCGGGTTACTCCTACGAGCAGTACTTC. Translated: CASSIEAAGYSYEQYF.

The chain recombines TRBV5-1 with TRBJ1-1, with 10 positions matching TRBD1. With V trimmed by 6 bases and J by 2 bases, 10 bases remained unmatched. Germline CDR1 and CDR2: SGHRS and YFSETQ. The CDR3 spans 16 residues. CDR3 loop: CASKGQGVSGNTEAFF. CDR3 nucleotide sequence: TGCGCCAGCAAAGGACAGGGGGTATCGGGTAACACTGAAGCTTTCTTT.

CDR3 sequence (DNA): TGTGCCAGCAGTGATATGTGGAGTGACTATGGCTACACCTTC. Its protein product is CASSDMWSDYGYTF. The genes are TRBV6-1 and TRBJ1-2; no definite D call. V lost 3 bases, J lost 3 bases, and 11 bases lay in between. Germline lookup yields CDR1 MNHNS and CDR2 SASEGT. The CDR3 covers 14 residues.

The chain is built from TRBV10-1 and TRBJ1-2; D may be TRBD1 (5 bases). The V and J ends lost 6 bases and 3 bases respectively, with 20 bases between them. Germline V gene data show CDR1 as WNHNN and CDR2 as SYGVQD (reference sequence). The CDR3 has 16 residues. DNA for the CDR3: TGCGCCAGCAGGTCCGGGGGAGGGGAGTATGACTATGGCTACACCTTC. Its protein product is CASRSGGGEYDYGYTF.

J is TRBJ2-1 and V is TRBV2, with TRBD2 matching over 7 bases. The ends lost 6 bases at V and 9 bases at J; junction bases unmatched: 8. Germline V gene lookup returns CDR1 SNHLY and CDR2 FYNNEI. The CDR3 extends over 13 amino acids. The CDR3: CASSPVERGEQFF. CDR3 bases: TGTGCCAGCAGCCCGGTCGAGCGGGGTGAGCAGTTCTTC.

V usage is TRBV5-1 and J usage is TRBJ1-1; a weak D match, TRBD1 (5 bases). Germline assignment: CDR1 SGHRS and CDR2 YFSETQ. Trimming took off 1 base at V and 0 bases at J, with 10 bases between the two ends. This CDR3 is 15 amino acids long. CDR3 DNA: TGCGCCAGCAGCTTGAGGGGAAACATGAACACTGAAGCTTTCTTT. Its translation: CASSLRGNMNTEAFF.

The chain has TRBV27 and TRBJ2-7, with 8 bases identical to TRBD2. The trim removed 6 bases at V and 2 bases at J, leaving 15 bases unmatched. The CDR3 sequence is 17 residues long. Germline-derived CDR1 and CDR2 are MNHEY and SMNVEV (reference sequence). CDR3 in amino acids: CASSLRGGTNPPYEQYF. DNA of the CDR3: TGTGCCAGCAGCCTCCGGGGGGGGACCAACCCCCCCTACGAGCAGTACTTC.

The V call is TRBV19, the J call TRBJ1-5; D uncertain. The CDR3 is made up of 16 amino acids. The germline V and J ends were trimmed by 3 bases and 0 bases, with 12 bases remaining between them. Germline V gives CDR1 LNHDA, CDR2 SQIVND (reference sequence). The CDR3, as DNA: TGTGCCAGTAGTATTCCCCGGGGAGATAGCAATCAGCCCCAGCATTTT. Translating it yields CASSIPRGDSNQPQHF.

In DNA, the CDR3 is TGCGCCAGCAGCCCTGGCCCAGGGGCTGGGGGCTACACCTTC. It specifies CASSPGPGAGGYTF. The chain combines TRBV5-1 with TRBJ1-2, with a possible D match to TRBD1 (6 bases). Germline V gene data show CDR1 as SGHRS and CDR2 as YFSETQ. The CDR3 sequence is 14 residues long. V dropped 4 bases and J dropped 8 bases, with 18 bases sitting between them. The full variable domain, rest sourced from reference TRBV5-1 and TRBJ1-2, is KAGVTQTPRYLIKTRGQQVTLSCSPISGHRSVSWYQQTPGQGLQFLFEYFSETQRNKGNFPGRFSGRQFSNSRSEMNVSTLELGDSALYLCASSPGPGAGGYTFGSGTRLTVV.

This clone was counted a few times. The chain links TRBV7-8 to TRBJ1-1; perhaps TRBD1 as D (5 bases). The germline V gene encodes CDR1 SGHVS and CDR2 FQNEAQ. The CDR3 is 14 residues long. The ends were cut back, 5 bases at V and 6 bases at J, with 16 bases in the middle. CDR3 sequence reads: CASSAIVKGAEAFF. Written as DNA, the CDR3 is TGTGCCAGCAGCGCAATTGTGAAAGGGGCTGAAGCTTTCTTT. The complete variable domain, with remaining parts taken from reference TRBV7-8 and TRBJ1-1, reads GAGVSQSPRYKVAKRGQDVALRCDPISGHVSLFWYQQALGQGPEFLTYFQNEAQLDKSGLPSDRFFAERPEGSVSTLKIQRTQQEDSAVYLCASSAIVKGAEAFFGQGTRLTVV.

This clone was seen only once. The CDR3 DNA follows: TGTGCCAGCAGCCGAGAAACAGGGATACCTGAAGCTTTCTTT. Translating it yields CASSRETGIPEAFF. This chain joins TRBV3-1 (or the pseudogene TRBV3-2) and TRBJ1-1, with D tentatively TRBD1 (6 bases). This CDR3 comprises 14 residues. Germline CDR1 LGHDT, CDR2 YNNKEL (reference sequence). Between the trimmed V and J ends, which lost 4 bases and 6 bases, there was a span of 15 bases.

The V call is TRBV3-1 (or the pseudogene TRBV3-2), the J call TRBJ2-5; 9 nucleotides agree with TRBD2. Germline CDR1 is LGHDT and CDR2 is YNNKEL (reference sequence). With V trimmed by 1 base and J by 1 base, 4 bases remained unmatched. The CDR3 is 16 amino acids. CDR3 nucleotides: TGTGCCAGCAGCCAAGGGGCTAGCGGGACCCAAGAGACCCAGTACTTC. Its translation: CASSQGASGTQETQYF.

This chain links TRBV12-5 with TRBJ2-7; D gene unclear. CDR1 is LGHNT and CDR2 is FRNRAP in the germline V gene. V was shortened by 3 bases and J by 4 bases, with 10 bases between the two germline ends. This CDR3 has 13 residues. CDR3 DNA sequence: TGTGCTAGTGGTTTTGGTGACTCTTACGAGCAGTACTTC. It specifies CASGFGDSYEQYF.

The CDR3: CASSNRDTGYEQYF. CDR3 in DNA: TGTGCCAGCTCAAACCGGGACACGGGCTACGAGCAGTACTTC. The rearrangement joins TRBV18 to TRBJ2-7; D may be TRBD1 (6 bases). The CDR3 contains 14 residues. Between the trimmed V and J ends, which lost 5 bases and 3 bases, there was a span of 14 bases. CDR1 is KGHSH, CDR2 LQKENI, per germline.

The chain couples TRBV28 to TRBJ1-5; D ambiguous. CDR3 length: 19 amino acids. Trimming stripped 1 base from V and 0 bases from J, with 19 bases between. Germline CDR1 is MDHEN and CDR2 is SYDVKM. CDR3 amino acids: CASSLSGTLALYSNQPQHF. The CDR3 DNA follows: TGTGCCAGCAGTTTATCCGGTACTCTCGCCCTTTATAGCAATCAGCCCCAGCATTTT. The full variable domain, its missing parts supplied by reference TRBV28 and TRBJ1-5, is DVKVTQSSRYLVKRTGEKVFLECVQDMDHENMFWYRQDPGLGLRLIYFSYDVKMKEKGDIPEGYSVSREKKERFSLILESASTNQTSMYLCASSLSGTLALYSNQPQHFGDGTRLSIL.

This clone was detected only a few times. This CDR3 is CASSPSGLAGPEEQFF. The CDR3 region has the DNA TGTGCCAGCAGCCCTTCGGGACTAGCGGGGCCTGAGGAGCAGTTCTTC. The genes are TRBV7-3 and TRBJ2-1, with 13 bases fitting TRBD2. CDR3 size: 16 residues. V shed 5 bases and J 10 bases; nucleotides not matched to a gene: 11. CDR1 and CDR2 from the germline V gene are SGHTA and FQGTGA.

The chain has TRBV7-3 and TRBJ2-1; TRBD2 might be the D (6 bases). This CDR3 comprises 14 residues. V was shortened by 3 bases and J by 6 bases, with 12 bases between the two germline ends. CDR1 and CDR2 (germline): SGHTA, FQGTGA. Here the CDR3 DNA reads TGTGCCAGCAGCTTGATTAGCGGATTCAATGAGCAGTTCTTC. Encoded protein: CASSLISGFNEQFF.

This clone showed up many times. The V call is TRBV10-3, the J call TRBJ2-3; D is undetermined. The CDR3 loop spans 11 amino acids. Germline CDR1 reads ENHRY; CDR2 reads SYGVKD. V lost 5 bases and J 5 bases, leaving 5 bases between the germline ends. The CDR3 reads CAISQLDTQYF. The DNA for the CDR3 is TGTGCCATCAGTCAACTAGATACGCAGTATTTT.

The genes are TRBV5-4 and TRBJ2-7; 9 bases map to TRBD1. From germline, CDR1 is SGHNT and CDR2 YYREEE (reference sequence). J was trimmed by 3 bases and V by 4 bases; bases with no gene match: 2. The CDR3 sequence is 13 residues long. In DNA, the CDR3 is TGTGCCAGCAGCCGGGACAGGGTCTACGAGCAGTACTTC. Translation gives CASSRDRVYEQYF. Variable domain in full (rest from reference TRBV5-4 and TRBJ2-7): ETGVTQSPTHLIKTRGQQVTLRCSSQSGHNTVSWYQQALGQGPQFIFQYYREEENGRGNFPPRFSGLQFPNYSSELNVNALELDDSALYLCASSRDRVYEQYFGPGTRLTVT.